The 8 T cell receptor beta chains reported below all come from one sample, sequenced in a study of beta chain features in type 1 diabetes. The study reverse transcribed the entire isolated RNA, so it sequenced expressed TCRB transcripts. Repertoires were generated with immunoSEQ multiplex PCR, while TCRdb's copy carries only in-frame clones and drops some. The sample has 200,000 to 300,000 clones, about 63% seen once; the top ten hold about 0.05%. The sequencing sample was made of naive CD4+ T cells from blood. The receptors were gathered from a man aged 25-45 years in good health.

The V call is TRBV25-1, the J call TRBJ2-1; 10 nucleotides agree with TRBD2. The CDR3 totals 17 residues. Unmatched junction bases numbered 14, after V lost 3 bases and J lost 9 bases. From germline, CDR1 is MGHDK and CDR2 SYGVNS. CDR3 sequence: CASSDPSGRGNRGEQFF. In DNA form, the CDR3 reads TGTGCCAGCAGTGACCCTAGCGGGAGAGGTAATCGGGGTGAGCAGTTCTTC.

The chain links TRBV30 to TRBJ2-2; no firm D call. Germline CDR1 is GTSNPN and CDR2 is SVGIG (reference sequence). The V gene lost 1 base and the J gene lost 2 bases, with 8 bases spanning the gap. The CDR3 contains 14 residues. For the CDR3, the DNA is TGTGCCTGGAGTGACACTTCCAACACCGGGGAGCTGTTTTTT. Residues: CAWSDTSNTGELFF.

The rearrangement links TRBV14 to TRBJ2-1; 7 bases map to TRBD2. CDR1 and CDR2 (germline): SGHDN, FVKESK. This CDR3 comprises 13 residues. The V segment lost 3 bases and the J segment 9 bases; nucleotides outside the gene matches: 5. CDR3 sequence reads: CASSQGRAPEQFF. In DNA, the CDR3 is TGTGCCAGCAGCCAGGGGAGGGCCCCTGAGCAGTTCTTC.

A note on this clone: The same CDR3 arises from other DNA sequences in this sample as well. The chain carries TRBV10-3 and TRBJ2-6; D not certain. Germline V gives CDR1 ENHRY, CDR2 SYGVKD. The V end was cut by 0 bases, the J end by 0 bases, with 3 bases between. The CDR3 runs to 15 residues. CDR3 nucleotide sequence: TGTGCCATCAGTGAGTCTATCTCTGGGGCCAACGTCCTGACTTTC. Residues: CAISESISGANVLTF.

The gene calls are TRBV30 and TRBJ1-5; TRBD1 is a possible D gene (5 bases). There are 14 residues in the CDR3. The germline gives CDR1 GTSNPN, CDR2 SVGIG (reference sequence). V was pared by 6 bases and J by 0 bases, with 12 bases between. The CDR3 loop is CACARTFSNQPQHF. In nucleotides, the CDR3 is TGTGCCTGCGCGCGGACATTTAGCAATCAGCCCCAGCATTTT.

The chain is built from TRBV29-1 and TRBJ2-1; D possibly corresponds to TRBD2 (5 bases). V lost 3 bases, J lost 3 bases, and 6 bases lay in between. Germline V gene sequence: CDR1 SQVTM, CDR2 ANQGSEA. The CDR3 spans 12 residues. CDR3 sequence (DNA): TGCAGCGTTGACGCGGGCTACAATGAGCAGTTCTTC. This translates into CSVDAGYNEQFF.

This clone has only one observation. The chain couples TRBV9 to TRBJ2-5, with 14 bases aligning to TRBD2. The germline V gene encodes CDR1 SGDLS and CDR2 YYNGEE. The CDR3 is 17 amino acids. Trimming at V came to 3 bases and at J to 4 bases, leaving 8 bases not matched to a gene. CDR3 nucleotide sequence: TGTGCCAGCAGCGCGGGACTAGCGGGGGTGCCCGGAGAGACCCAGTACTTC. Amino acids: CASSAGLAGVPGETQYF.

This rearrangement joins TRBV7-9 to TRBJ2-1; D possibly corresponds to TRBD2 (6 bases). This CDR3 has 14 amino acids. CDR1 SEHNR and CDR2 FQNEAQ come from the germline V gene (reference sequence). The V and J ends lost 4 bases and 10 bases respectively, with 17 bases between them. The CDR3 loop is CASSSHGGSGEQFF. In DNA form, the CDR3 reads TGTGCCAGCAGCTCCCACGGAGGGTCTGGCGAGCAGTTCTTC. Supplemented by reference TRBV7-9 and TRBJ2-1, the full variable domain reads DTGVSQNPRHKITKRGQNVTFRCDPISEHNRLYWYRQTLGQGPEFLTYFQNEAQLEKSRLLSDRFSAERPKGSFSTLEIQRTEQGDSAMYLCASSSHGGSGEQFFGPGTRLTVL.